This T cell receptor beta chain was recorded in a study of T cell clonality in common variable immunodeficiency. Study conclusions and caveats: Reportedly, TCR beta sequences from common variable immunodeficiency showed fewer deletions and N-nucleotide insertions.

Libraries were prepared by immunoSEQ multiplex PCR; TCRdb keeps only in-frame clonotypes and omits some of them. Altogether 25,000 to 35,000 clones were found in the sample, and no singletons occur. The CDR3 is made up of 17 amino acids. The V gene end was trimmed by 6 bases and the J gene end by 1 base; junction bases not matched to a gene: 10. Germline assignment: CDR1 ENHRY and CDR2 SYGVKD. Blood samples were heparinized, roughly 4.5 to 8.5 ml per donor. This clone was recorded at least ten times. Its antigen is still unknown. The read falls 3 residues short of the CDR3 end, and the missing part is taken from the germline J gene.

J is TRBJ1-2 and V is TRBV10-3, with 11 bases fitting TRBD1. Sequenced material: peripheral blood mononuclear cells. The clonotype originates from a person aged 18 to 75 in good health. CDR3 region: CAISPGQGAHHNYGYTF. The sequenced part of the CDR3 DNA is TGTGCCATCAGCCCAGGACAGGGGGCCCATCATAACTATGGC.